Sequencing of this TCR beta chain was carried out in a study of a mutant IDH1 vaccine in newly diagnosed glioma. In the study overall: Patients previously underwent radiotherapy, temozolomide, or both, and most underwent both. General study results and limits: Vaccine-induced immune responses occurred in roughly 94% of patients. Pseudoprogression seemed unlinked to shifts in top peripheral T cell clonotypes.

The length of the CDR3 is 16 residues. The germline V and J ends were trimmed by 3 bases and 2 bases, with 15 bases remaining between them. CDR1 KGHSH and CDR2 LQKENI come from the germline V gene. Time point indicated: baseline, week 1 (first vaccination visit). As to treatment: pre-vaccination baseline after standard-of-care therapy. New WHO grade 3 or 4 IDH1-mutant, ATRX-lost astrocytomas were present in all donors. Remarks on this clone: Its antigen remains unknown.

Libraries were prepared by immunoSEQ multiplex PCR; TCRdb keeps only in-frame clonotypes and omits some of them. The table records some 87,000 clones, roughly 78% of them present only once. Material: PBMCs, obtained from a glioma patient treated with radiotherapy, temozolomide or both. The rearrangement links TRBV18 to TRBJ2-3, with D perhaps TRBD2 (5 bases). The sequence came from a man aged 35 to 55 with glioma. Here the CDR3 reads CASSPEQLGVTDTQYF. The CDR3 nucleotides are TGTGCCAGCTCACCGGAACAGTTGGGAGTCACAGATACGCAGTATTTT.